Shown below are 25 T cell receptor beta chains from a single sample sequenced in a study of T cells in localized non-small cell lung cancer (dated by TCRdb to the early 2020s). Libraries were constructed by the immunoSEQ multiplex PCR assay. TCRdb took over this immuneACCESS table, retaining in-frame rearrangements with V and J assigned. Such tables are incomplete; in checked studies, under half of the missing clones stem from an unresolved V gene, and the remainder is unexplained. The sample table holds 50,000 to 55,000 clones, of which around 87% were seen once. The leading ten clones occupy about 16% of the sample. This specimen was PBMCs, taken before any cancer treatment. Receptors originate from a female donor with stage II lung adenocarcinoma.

The CDR3 nucleotides are TGTGCCAGCAGCCCGATTGGGTTTAATGAAAAACTGTTTTTT. Protein: CASSPIGFNEKLFF. The genes are TRBV7-6 and TRBJ1-4; D remains ambiguous. The germline V and J ends were trimmed by 5 bases and 4 bases, with 11 bases remaining between them. The CDR3 contains 14 residues. Germline loops: CDR1 SGHVS, CDR2 FNYEAQ.

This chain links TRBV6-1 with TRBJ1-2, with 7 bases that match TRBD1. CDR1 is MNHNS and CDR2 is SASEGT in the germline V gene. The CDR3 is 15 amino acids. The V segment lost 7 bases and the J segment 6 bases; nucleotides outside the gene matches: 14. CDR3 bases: TGTGCCAGCATCCGAGGGGGCTTGGGGCGTAATGGCTACACCTTC. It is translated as CASIRGGLGRNGYTF.

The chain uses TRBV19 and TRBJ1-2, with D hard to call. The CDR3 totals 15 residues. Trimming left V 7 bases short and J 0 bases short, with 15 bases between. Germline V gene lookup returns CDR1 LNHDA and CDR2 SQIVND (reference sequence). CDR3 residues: CASTSVLASNYGYTF. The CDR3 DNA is TGTGCCAGTACGTCCGTGCTGGCATCTAACTATGGCTACACCTTC.

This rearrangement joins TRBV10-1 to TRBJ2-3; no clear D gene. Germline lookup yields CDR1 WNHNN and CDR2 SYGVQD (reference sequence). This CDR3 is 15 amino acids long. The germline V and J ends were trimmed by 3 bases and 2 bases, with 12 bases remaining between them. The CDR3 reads CASSDGQANTDTQYF. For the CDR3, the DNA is TGCGCCAGCAGTGACGGTCAGGCCAACACAGATACGCAGTATTTT.

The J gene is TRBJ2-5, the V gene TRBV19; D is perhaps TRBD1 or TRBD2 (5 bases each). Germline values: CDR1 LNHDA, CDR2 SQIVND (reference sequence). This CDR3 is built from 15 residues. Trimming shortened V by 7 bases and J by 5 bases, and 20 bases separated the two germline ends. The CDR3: CASKGNRGPSETQYF. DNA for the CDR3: TGTGCCAGTAAGGGTAACCGGGGCCCTTCGGAGACCCAGTACTTC.

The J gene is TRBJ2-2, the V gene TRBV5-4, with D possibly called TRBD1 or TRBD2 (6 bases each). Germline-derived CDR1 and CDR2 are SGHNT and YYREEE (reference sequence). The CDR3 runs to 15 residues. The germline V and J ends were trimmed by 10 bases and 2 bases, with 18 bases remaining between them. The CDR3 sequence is CAVSSGALNTGELFF. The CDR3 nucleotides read TGTGCCGTTTCCTCGGGGGCCCTAAACACCGGGGAGCTGTTTTTT.

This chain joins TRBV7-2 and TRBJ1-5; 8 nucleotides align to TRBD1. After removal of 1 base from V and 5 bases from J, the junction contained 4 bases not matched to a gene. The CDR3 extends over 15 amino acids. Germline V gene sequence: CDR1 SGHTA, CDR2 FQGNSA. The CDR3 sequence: CASSLVRQGHQPQHF. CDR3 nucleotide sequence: TGTGCCAGCAGCTTAGTCAGACAGGGGCATCAGCCCCAGCATTTT.

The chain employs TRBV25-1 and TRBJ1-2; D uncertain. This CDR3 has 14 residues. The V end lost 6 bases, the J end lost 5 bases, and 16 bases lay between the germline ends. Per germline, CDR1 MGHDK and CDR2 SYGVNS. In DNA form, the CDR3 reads TGTGCCAGCAGAGGGAAGACGGAACCGTATGGCTACACCTTC. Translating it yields CASRGKTEPYGYTF.

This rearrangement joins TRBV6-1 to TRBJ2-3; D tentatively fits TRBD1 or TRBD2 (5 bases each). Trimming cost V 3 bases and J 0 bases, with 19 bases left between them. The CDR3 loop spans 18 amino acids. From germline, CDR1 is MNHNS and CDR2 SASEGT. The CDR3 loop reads CASSDSLRGAASTDTQYF. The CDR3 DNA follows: TGTGCCAGCAGTGATTCCTTGAGAGGGGCAGCTAGCACAGATACGCAGTATTTT.

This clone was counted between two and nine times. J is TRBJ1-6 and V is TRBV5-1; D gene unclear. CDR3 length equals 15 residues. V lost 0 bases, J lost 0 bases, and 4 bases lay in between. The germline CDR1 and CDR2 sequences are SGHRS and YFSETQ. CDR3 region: CASSLEGSYNSPLHF. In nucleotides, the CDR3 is TGCGCCAGCAGCTTGGAGGGCTCCTATAATTCACCCCTCCACTTT.

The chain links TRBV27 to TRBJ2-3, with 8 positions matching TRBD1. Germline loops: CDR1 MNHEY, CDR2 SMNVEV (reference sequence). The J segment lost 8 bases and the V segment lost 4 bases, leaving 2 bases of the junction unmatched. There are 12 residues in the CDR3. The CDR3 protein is CASSSQGGTQYF. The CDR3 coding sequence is TGTGCCAGCAGTTCACAGGGGGGTACGCAGTATTTT.

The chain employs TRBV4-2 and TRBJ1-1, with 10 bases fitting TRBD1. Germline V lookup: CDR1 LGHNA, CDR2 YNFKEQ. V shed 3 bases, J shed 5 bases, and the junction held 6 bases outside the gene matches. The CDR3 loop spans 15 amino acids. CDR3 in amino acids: CASSQPGTGVTEAFF. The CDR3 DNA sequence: TGTGCCAGCAGCCAGCCCGGGACAGGGGTGACTGAAGCTTTCTTT.

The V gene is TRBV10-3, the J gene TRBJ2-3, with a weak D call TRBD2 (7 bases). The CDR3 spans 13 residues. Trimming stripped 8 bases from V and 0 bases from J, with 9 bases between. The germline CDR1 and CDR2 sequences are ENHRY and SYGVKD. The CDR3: CAIGGASTDTQYF. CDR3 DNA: TGTGCCATCGGGGGGGCAAGCACAGATACGCAGTATTTT.

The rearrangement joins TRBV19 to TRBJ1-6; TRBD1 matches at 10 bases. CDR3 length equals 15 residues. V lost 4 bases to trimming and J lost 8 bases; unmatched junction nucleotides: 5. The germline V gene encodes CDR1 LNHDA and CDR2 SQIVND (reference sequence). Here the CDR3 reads CASSTTGTGDSPLHF. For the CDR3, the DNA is TGTGCCAGTAGTACGACCGGGACAGGGGATTCACCCCTCCACTTT.

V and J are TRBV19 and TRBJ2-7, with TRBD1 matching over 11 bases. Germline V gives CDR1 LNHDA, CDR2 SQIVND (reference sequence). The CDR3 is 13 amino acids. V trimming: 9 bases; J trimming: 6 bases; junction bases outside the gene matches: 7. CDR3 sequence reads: CASNPGQGVEQYF. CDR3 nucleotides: TGTGCCAGCAATCCGGGACAGGGGGTCGAGCAGTACTTC.

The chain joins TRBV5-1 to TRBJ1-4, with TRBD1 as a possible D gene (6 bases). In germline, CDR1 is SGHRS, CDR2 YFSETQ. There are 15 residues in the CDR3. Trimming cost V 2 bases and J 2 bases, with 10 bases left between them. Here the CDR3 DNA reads TGCGCCAGCAGCTTCCTCAGGGGTACTAATGAAAAACTGTTTTTT. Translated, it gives CASSFLRGTNEKLFF.

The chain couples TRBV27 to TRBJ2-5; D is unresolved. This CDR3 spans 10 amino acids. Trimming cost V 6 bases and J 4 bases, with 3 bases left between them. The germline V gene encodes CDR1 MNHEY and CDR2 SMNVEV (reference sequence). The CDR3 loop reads CASRGETQYF. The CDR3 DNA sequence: TGTGCCAGCAGAGGAGAGACCCAGTACTTC.

The CDR3 nucleotides read TGTGCCAGTAGCTGGCGGGACAGGGAAAACACTGAAGCTTTCTTT. Translated, it gives CASSWRDRENTEAFF. V and J are TRBV19 and TRBJ1-1, with 9 positions matching TRBD1. The germline V gene has CDR1 LNHDA and CDR2 SQIVND (reference sequence). V shed 6 bases and J 2 bases; nucleotides not matched to a gene: 7. The length of the CDR3 is 15 residues.

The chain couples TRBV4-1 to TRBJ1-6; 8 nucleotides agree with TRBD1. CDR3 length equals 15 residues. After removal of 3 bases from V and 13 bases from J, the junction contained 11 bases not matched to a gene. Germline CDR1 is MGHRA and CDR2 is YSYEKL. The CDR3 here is CASSQLGQGGEPLHF. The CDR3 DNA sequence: TGCGCCAGCAGCCAGCTTGGACAGGGAGGAGAGCCCCTCCACTTT.

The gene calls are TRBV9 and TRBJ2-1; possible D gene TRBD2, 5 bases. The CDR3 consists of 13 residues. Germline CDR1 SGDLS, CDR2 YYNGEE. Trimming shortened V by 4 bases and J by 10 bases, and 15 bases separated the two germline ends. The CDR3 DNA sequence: TGTGCCAGCAGCCCCCCGGGATGGCCGGAGCAGTTCTTC. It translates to CASSPPGWPEQFF.

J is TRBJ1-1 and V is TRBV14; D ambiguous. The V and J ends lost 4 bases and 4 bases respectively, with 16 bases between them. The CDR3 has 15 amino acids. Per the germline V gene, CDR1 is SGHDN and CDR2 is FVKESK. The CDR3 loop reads CASSRWTTLSTEAFF. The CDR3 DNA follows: TGTGCCAGCAGCCGATGGACTACATTATCCACTGAAGCTTTCTTT.

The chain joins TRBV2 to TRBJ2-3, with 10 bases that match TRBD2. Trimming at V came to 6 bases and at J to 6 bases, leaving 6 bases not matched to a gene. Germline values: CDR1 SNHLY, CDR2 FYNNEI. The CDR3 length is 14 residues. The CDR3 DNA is TGTGCCAGCAGGTTACAACTAGCGGGGGATACGCAGTATTTT. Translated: CASRLQLAGDTQYF.

CDR3 sequence (DNA): TGTGCCAGTAGTGGAGGGACAGTTCATCAGCCCCAGCATTTT. Translation gives CASSGGTVHQPQHF. The genes are TRBV19 and TRBJ1-5, with 7 bases fitting TRBD1. With 5 bases clipped from V and 5 bases from J, the junction kept 6 bases outside the gene matches. The CDR3 length is 14 residues. From germline, CDR1 is LNHDA and CDR2 SQIVND (reference sequence).

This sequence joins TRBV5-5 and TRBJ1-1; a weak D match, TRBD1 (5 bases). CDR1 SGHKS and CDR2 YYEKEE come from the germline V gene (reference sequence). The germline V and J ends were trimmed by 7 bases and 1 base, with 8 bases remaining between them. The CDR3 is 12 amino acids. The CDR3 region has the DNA TGTGCCAGCGATGGGGGGAACACTGAAGCTTTCTTT. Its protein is CASDGGNTEAFF.

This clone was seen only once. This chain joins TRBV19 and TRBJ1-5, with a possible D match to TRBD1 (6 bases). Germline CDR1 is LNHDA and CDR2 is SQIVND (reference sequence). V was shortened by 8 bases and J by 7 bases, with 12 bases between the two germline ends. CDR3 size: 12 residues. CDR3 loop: CASANREQPQHF. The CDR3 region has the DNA TGTGCCAGTGCCAACAGGGAACAGCCCCAGCATTTT.